This TCR beta chain comes out of a study of blood T cell repertoires in COVID-19. Overall study context: Italy, Spain and the United States were the sources of the convalescent and acute COVID-19 samples. PBMCs, B-cell-depleted T cells, or T cells were the source of the cDNA or gDNA that made up the material.

Those who participated ranged in age from roughly 18 to 89 years and resided in some 24 US areas. Germline loops: CDR1 SEHNR, CDR2 FQNEAQ (reference sequence). This CDR3 has 15 amino acids. V lost 5 bases, J lost 4 bases, and 8 bases stayed unmatched. Assay: immunoSEQ multiplex PCR; the TCRdb copy retains only in-frame clones and omits some. The sample records approximately 200,000 clones, roughly 80% being singletons. The chain joins TRBV7-9 to TRBJ1-1, with TRBD1 matching over 9 bases. The sample consisted of PBMCs or T cells enriched from blood (not recorded which). The TCR originated in a man aged 60-69 years who had recovered from COVID-19. CDR3 bases: TGTGCCAGCAGCGCCTTGACAGGGGGTAGCACTGAAGCTTTCTTT. Its protein product is CASSALTGGSTEAFF.